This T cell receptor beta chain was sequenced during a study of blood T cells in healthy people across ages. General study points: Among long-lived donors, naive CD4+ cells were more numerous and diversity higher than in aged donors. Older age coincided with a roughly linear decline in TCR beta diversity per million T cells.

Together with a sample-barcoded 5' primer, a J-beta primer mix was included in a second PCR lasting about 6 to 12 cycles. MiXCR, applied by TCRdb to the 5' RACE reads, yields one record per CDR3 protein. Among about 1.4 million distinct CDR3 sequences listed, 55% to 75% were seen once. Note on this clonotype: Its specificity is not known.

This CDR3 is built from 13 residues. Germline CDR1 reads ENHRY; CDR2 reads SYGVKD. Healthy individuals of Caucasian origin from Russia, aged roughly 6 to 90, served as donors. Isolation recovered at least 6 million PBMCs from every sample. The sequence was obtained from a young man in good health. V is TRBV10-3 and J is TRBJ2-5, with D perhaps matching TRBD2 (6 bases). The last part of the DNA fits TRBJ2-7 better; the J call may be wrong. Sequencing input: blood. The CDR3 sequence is CAISRDFLNEQYF. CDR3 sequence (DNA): TGTGCCATAAGCCGGGACTTCCTTAACGAGCAGTACTTC.